The 21 T cell receptor beta chains in this list originate from one sample, sequenced in a study of blood T cell repertoires in COVID-19. The method was immunoSEQ multiplex PCR; TCRdb's version includes in-frame clones alone and lacks a portion of them. The sample lists approximately 100,000 clones, approximately 80% seen once, with over 9.5% in the top ten. Source material: peripheral blood. The receptors come from a man in his 70s with acute or convalescent COVID-19.

This chain uses TRBV19 with TRBJ1-3, with D unclear. Per the germline V gene, CDR1 is LNHDA and CDR2 is SQIVND (reference sequence). V lost 3 bases and J 3 bases, leaving 6 bases between the germline ends. The CDR3 loop spans 13 amino acids. CDR3 loop: CASSILVGNTIYF. CDR3 nucleotide sequence: TGTGCCAGTAGTATCCTCGTTGGAAACACCATATATTTT.

The chain employs TRBV18 and TRBJ2-2; 7 bases map to TRBD1. Germline V CDR1 and CDR2: KGHSH, LQKENI. V lost 8 bases, J lost 6 bases, and 15 bases stayed unmatched. The CDR3 has 16 amino acids. CDR3 DNA: TGTGCCAGCACCACGTCCGACAGGGCTTTTTCCGGGGAGCTGTTTTTT. Amino acids: CASTTSDRAFSGELFF.

CDR3 in DNA: TGTGCCAGCAGCTTAGACAGGGGCGAATATGGCTACACCTTC. Its translation is CASSLDRGEYGYTF. V is TRBV5-6 and J is TRBJ1-2; 8 positions match TRBD1. The V gene's germline CDR1 is SGHDT and CDR2 YYEEEE. V trimming: 2 bases; J trimming: 5 bases; junction bases outside the gene matches: 5. This CDR3 is built from 14 residues. The full variable domain, with the rest looked up from reference TRBV5-6 and TRBJ1-2, is DAGVTQSPTHLIKTRGQQVTLRCSPKSGHDTVSWYQQALGQGPQFIFQYYEEEERQRGNFPDRFSGHQFPNYSSELNVNALLLGDSALYLCASSLDRGEYGYTFGSGTRLTVV.

V usage is TRBV6-5 and J usage is TRBJ1-2, with unresolved D. Between the trimmed V and J ends, which lost 8 bases and 4 bases, there was a span of 14 bases. The CDR3 covers 13 residues. In germline, CDR1 is MNHEY, CDR2 SVGAGI. CDR3 amino acids: CASVENLGYGYTF. CDR3 DNA sequence: TGTGCCAGCGTGGAGAATTTAGGCTATGGCTACACCTTC.

This chain uses TRBV6-2 or TRBV6-3 with TRBJ2-7, with D possibly TRBD2 on 6 matching bases. The CDR3 has 12 amino acids. Trimming took 4 bases from V and 9 from J, leaving 13 bases between them. Germline CDR1 reads MNHEY; CDR2 reads SVGEGT. The CDR3 protein is CASSSPPGGQYF. The CDR3 DNA follows: TGTGCCAGCAGTTCTCCACCCGGGGGGCAGTACTTC.

V gene TRBV12-3 or TRBV12-4 combines with J gene TRBJ1-5; D perhaps matches TRBD1 (5 bases). This CDR3 contains 13 residues. V shed 3 bases and J shed 5 bases, with 8 bases lying between them. The CDR3 reads CASSFSQDQPQHF. The CDR3 nucleotides are TGTGCCAGCAGTTTTTCACAGGATCAGCCCCAGCATTTT.

CDR3 residues: CASSYPTGGAIRETQYF. The CDR3 DNA reads as TGTGCCAGCAGTTACCCGACGGGGGGCGCGATCAGAGAGACCCAGTACTTC. This rearrangement joins TRBV6-2 or TRBV6-3 to TRBJ2-5, with a weak D call TRBD2 (7 bases). The germline V gene has CDR1 MNHEY and CDR2 SVGEGT. This CDR3 spans 17 amino acids. Deletions cut 2 bases from V and 4 bases from J, with 20 bases between.

This clone was counted once. V gene TRBV6-6 combines with J gene TRBJ1-1; D ambiguous. CDR3 length: 12 residues. V lost 6 bases, J lost 11 bases, and 16 bases lay in between. CDR1 is MNHNY and CDR2 is SVGAGI in the germline V gene (reference sequence). DNA for the CDR3: TGTGCCAGCAGGACCGAGGGAGCGGAGGCTTTCTTT. Translation: CASRTEGAEAFF.

In its sample, this clone was seen once. V and J are TRBV28 and TRBJ2-1, with a possible D match to TRBD2 (6 bases). Trimming took off 8 bases at V and 1 base at J, with 18 bases between the two ends. Germline-derived CDR1 and CDR2 are MDHEN and SYDVKM. CDR3 length equals 16 residues. CDR3 nucleotides: TGTGCCAGCCCCCCCGAAGCGGGTCGGTCCTACAATGAGCAGTTCTTC. Protein product: CASPPEAGRSYNEQFF.

This CDR3 is CASSSGTAAYTF. CDR3 nucleotide sequence: TGTGCCAGCTCATCAGGGACAGCGGCTTACACCTTC. The gene calls are TRBV18 and TRBJ1-2, with TRBD1 identical over 7 bases. The trim removed 5 bases at V and 11 bases at J, leaving 8 bases unmatched. Germline CDR1 is KGHSH and CDR2 is LQKENI. The CDR3 runs to 12 residues.

This chain connects TRBV28 to TRBJ1-2; tentatively, D is TRBD1 (6 bases). V shed 6 bases and J shed 6 bases, with 11 bases lying between them. The CDR3 has 12 amino acids. Germline loops: CDR1 MDHEN, CDR2 SYDVKM. CDR3 DNA sequence: TGTGCCAGCAGACAGGGTGGGCATGGCTACACCTTC. Encoded protein: CASRQGGHGYTF.

The rearrangement links TRBV30 to TRBJ1-1; D not resolved. Trimming took 0 bases from V and 5 from J, leaving 10 bases between them. The germline V gene encodes CDR1 GTSNPN and CDR2 SVGIG (reference sequence). The CDR3 extends over 13 amino acids. This CDR3 is CAWSVDTRTEAFF. CDR3 DNA sequence: TGTGCCTGGAGTGTCGACACCAGAACTGAAGCTTTCTTT.

The chain employs TRBV30 and TRBJ1-4; a weak D match, TRBD1 (6 bases). The CDR3 loop spans 14 amino acids. Between the trimmed V and J ends, which lost 6 bases and 5 bases, there was a span of 16 bases. Germline lookup yields CDR1 GTSNPN and CDR2 SVGIG (reference sequence). The CDR3 reads CACLLTGSNEKLFF. CDR3 DNA: TGTGCCTGTTTACTGACAGGCAGCAATGAAAAACTGTTTTTT.

This rearrangement joins TRBV18 to TRBJ1-1, with 7 positions matching TRBD1. CDR1 is KGHSH and CDR2 is LQKENI in the germline V gene. The ends lost 4 bases at V and 1 base at J; junction bases unmatched: 3. The CDR3 length is 14 residues. CDR3 sequence reads: CASSRDRPNTEAFF. In DNA, the CDR3 is TGTGCCAGCTCACGGGACAGACCGAACACTGAAGCTTTCTTT.

The chain uses TRBV5-1 and TRBJ2-7; D is unresolved. Germline CDR1 SGHRS, CDR2 YFSETQ. V gave up 5 bases and J gave up 4 bases, with 13 bases separating them. This CDR3 is built from 13 residues. As DNA, the CDR3 is TGCGCCAGCAGAGGAACAGACCTATACGAGCAGTACTTC. Translating it yields CASRGTDLYEQYF.

The gene calls are TRBV6-6 and TRBJ2-3; possible D gene TRBD1, 6 bases. This CDR3 has 14 residues. Per the germline V gene, CDR1 is MNHNY and CDR2 is SVGAGI (reference sequence). V lost 6 bases, J lost 4 bases, and 14 bases lay in between. The CDR3 bases are TGTGCCAGCAGAGAACAGGGTCACCCAGATACGCAGTATTTT. Its protein product is CASREQGHPDTQYF.

The chain couples TRBV7-2 to TRBJ2-5; perhaps TRBD1 as D (5 bases). The ends were cut back, 1 base at V and 3 bases at J, with 18 bases in the middle. The CDR3 runs 17 residues. Germline-derived CDR1 and CDR2 are SGHTA and FQGNSA. The CDR3 protein is CASSLDGWGRQKETQYF. DNA for the CDR3: TGTGCCAGCAGCTTAGATGGATGGGGCAGACAAAAAGAGACCCAGTACTTC.

J is TRBJ2-2 and V is TRBV6-2 or TRBV6-3; TRBD1 matches at 7 bases. Trimming took 6 bases from V and 4 from J; bases not matched to a gene: 8. The germline CDR1 and CDR2 sequences are MNHEY and SVGEGT. The CDR3 length is 15 residues. DNA of the CDR3: TGTGCCAGCAGCCTTAGGGGGCGCCTCACCGGGGAGCTGTTTTTT. Amino acid sequence: CASSLRGRLTGELFF.

The genes are TRBV18 and TRBJ2-1; TRBD2 is a possible D gene (6 bases). Trimming shortened V by 2 bases and J by 7 bases, and 15 bases separated the two germline ends. This CDR3 comprises 15 residues. CDR1 and CDR2 from the germline V gene are KGHSH and LQKENI. CDR3 sequence: CASSPSEGRWNEQFF. DNA for the CDR3: TGTGCCAGCTCACCATCGGAGGGCAGGTGGAATGAGCAGTTCTTC.

The V call is TRBV7-2, the J call TRBJ2-7, with 9 bases that match TRBD2. This CDR3 contains 14 residues. CDR1 and CDR2 from the germline V gene are SGHTA and FQGNSA. V was clipped by 1 base and J by 6 bases; unmatched bases: 4. The CDR3 bases are TGTGCCAGCAGCTTAGGCGGGAGGGCCATCGAGCAGTACTTC. Translation: CASSLGGRAIEQYF.

The chain uses TRBV9 and TRBJ2-2; TRBD2 aligns across 8 bases. Unmatched junction bases numbered 3, after V lost 2 bases and J lost 0 bases. The germline CDR1 and CDR2 sequences are SGDLS and YYNGEE. This CDR3 is built from 16 residues. The CDR3 spells CASSVERGSNTGELFF. The CDR3 bases are TGTGCCAGCAGCGTTGAGCGGGGGTCGAACACCGGGGAGCTGTTTTTT.